This T cell receptor beta chain was recorded in a study of control samples from healthy donors and cancer patients. V was trimmed by 0 bases and J by 2 bases, leaving 11 bases between them. CDR1 is MNHEY, CDR2 SVGAGI, per germline. The CDR3 has 15 amino acids. Using immunoSEQ multiplex PCR, the repertoire was profiled, and TCRdb retains in-frame clones only, with some absent. The repertoire holds about 59,000 clones, with more than 90% as singletons. V and J are TRBV6-5 and TRBJ2-7; D possibly uses TRBD1 or TRBD2 (5 bases each). The origin of this receptor is a man aged 40-50 years with colorectal cancer. Sequenced: PBMCs. In DNA form, the CDR3 reads TGTGCCAGCAGTTACTCCGGGACGGATCCCTACGAGCAGTACTTC. Translated: CASSYSGTDPYEQYF.